This T cell receptor (beta chain) appears in the sequencing data of a study of blood T cell repertoires in COVID-19. Background on the study: The cDNA or gDNA used as material had been derived from T cells, B-cell-depleted T cells, or PBMCs.

The CDR3 has 17 amino acids. V shed 0 bases and J shed 0 bases, with 12 bases lying between them. The germline V gene has CDR1 LNHNV and CDR2 YYDKDF (reference sequence). TCRdb's copy holds only in-frame clones and misses some; the assay was immunoSEQ multiplex PCR. Among around 97,000 clones listed, about 86% were seen once. V usage is TRBV15 and J usage is TRBJ1-3; D is ambiguous. Material for sequencing was peripheral blood. The source is a human donor in a cohort sampled during active COVID-19. The CDR3 is CATSRDRRLSSGNTIYF. In DNA form, the CDR3 reads TGTGCCACCAGCAGAGATCGGAGGTTGAGCTCTGGAAACACCATATATTTT.